The 8 T cell receptor beta chains listed next were all sequenced from one sample in a study of read filtering for tumor transcriptome and immune sequencing. This library used around 400 ng RNA and molecular barcoded adaptors spanning alpha/delta and beta/gamma chains. A single record per CDR3 protein comes from TCRdb applying MiXCR to the reads. The sample records more than 45,000 distinct CDR3 sequences, roughly 18% being singletons. Sequencing input: a population of CD138-negative cells sorted from bone marrow. Receptors were obtained from a donor aged 40 or older with multiple myeloma.

This clonotype occurred many times. The J gene is TRBJ2-1, the V gene TRBV14, with D possibly TRBD1 on 7 matching bases. Looked up from germline, CDR1 is SGHDN and CDR2 is FVKESK. Trimming left V 5 bases short and J 1 base short, with 12 bases between. The CDR3 is 15 amino acids. DNA of the CDR3: TGTGCCAGCAGCTACAGGGGACTGTCCTACAATGAGCAGTTCTTC. It codes for CASSYRGLSYNEQFF.

In its sample, this clonotype was seen many times. CDR3 in DNA: TGTGCCAGCAGCTCCCTTTGGGGCGGGGAGCTGTTTTTT. Its translation is CASSSLWGGELFF. The chain is built from TRBV7-2 and TRBJ2-2; D uncertain. This CDR3 is 13 amino acids long. V lost 4 bases and J lost 7, with 10 bases in between. Looked up from germline, CDR1 is SGHTA and CDR2 is FQGNSA.

For this clonotype: This may arise from a read error, as a much more abundant clone is one base away. The chain links TRBV7-3 to TRBJ2-1, with 8 bases identical to TRBD2. Germline V lookup: CDR1 SGHTA, CDR2 FQGTGA. The CDR3 has 15 residues. CDR3 loop: CTSSREGLLPSEQFF. CDR3 nucleotide sequence: TGTACCAGCTCCCGGGAGGGGTTGCTCCCCAGTGAGCAGTTCTTC.

This clonotype was picked up many times. The CDR3 nucleotides are TGTGCCAGCAGCCAGCGGCTAGCGGGAGTGGGTAATGAGCAGTTCTTC. This encodes CASSQRLAGVGNEQFF. This sequence joins TRBV7-2 and TRBJ2-1, with 10 positions matching TRBD2. In germline, CDR1 is SGHTA, CDR2 FQGNSA. CDR3 length: 16 amino acids. V was pared by 5 bases and J by 7 bases, with 11 bases of the junction left unmatched.

This clonotype was recorded a few times. The CDR3 bases are TGTGCCAGCAGCTTCCCGGGACTAGCCTACGAGCAGTACTTC. It specifies CASSFPGLAYEQYF. The gene calls are TRBV7-9 and TRBJ2-7; 8 bases fit TRBD2. V shed 3 bases and J 2 bases; nucleotides not matched to a gene: 3. The V gene's germline CDR1 is SEHNR and CDR2 FQNEAQ (reference sequence). CDR3 length equals 14 residues.

In its sample, this clonotype was seen many times. The chain couples TRBV4-3 to TRBJ2-3; TRBD2 matches 13 bases. Per germline, CDR1 LGHNA and CDR2 YSLEER. There are 16 residues in the CDR3. The V and J ends lost 1 base and 6 bases, in that order; junction bases with no gene match: 4. CDR3 residues: CASSQGTSGSFDTQYF. The CDR3 DNA reads TGCGCCAGCAGCCAAGGGACTAGCGGGAGTTTTGATACGCAGTATTTT.

This clonotype was seen repeatedly, ten times or more. The V gene is TRBV29-1, the J gene TRBJ2-3; 12 nucleotides agree with TRBD2. V shed 6 bases, J shed 3 bases, and the junction held 7 bases outside the gene matches. The CDR3 has 15 residues. Germline values: CDR1 SQVTM, CDR2 ANQGSEA. In DNA, the CDR3 is TGCAGCGTACCGCAGACTAGCGGGGGTACAGATACGCAGTATTTT. The encoded protein is CSVPQTSGGTDTQYF.

This chain joins TRBV5-4 and TRBJ2-2, with 11 bases aligning to TRBD2. The CDR3 sequence is 17 residues long. V lost 4 bases, J lost 0 bases, and 5 bases stayed unmatched. Germline CDR1 reads SGHNT; CDR2 reads YYREEE (reference sequence). The DNA for the CDR3 is TGTGCCAGCAGCCGGGGACTAGCGGAAGCGAACACCGGGGAGCTGTTTTTT. This translates into CASSRGLAEANTGELFF.